This T cell receptor beta chain was sequenced for a study of shared clonotypes between healthy human individuals. The wider study: The composition of the donors was a couple of women and a few men aged 18 to 49.

The V gene lost 5 bases and the J gene lost 0 bases, with 11 bases spanning the gap. CDR1 and CDR2 (germline): SGHVS, FQNEAQ. The CDR3 totals 14 residues. The naive CD8 subset, CD45RO-negative cells positively selected for CCR7, excluded terminally differentiated effector memory CD45RA+ cells. Donors comprised healthy HIV-negative adults lacking recent acute infections or vaccinations. Within Nashville, Tennessee resided all donors, each a Caucasian adult. Sequenced by immunoSEQ multiplex PCR; TCRdb stores in-frame clones only, minus some. The sample lists roughly 810,000 clones, approximately 97% occurring once.

This chain uses TRBV7-8 with TRBJ2-7, with TRBD1 as a possible D gene (6 bases). This sequence originates from a man between 25 and 39 years old in good health. The sequenced sample consisted of naive CD8+ T cells sorted from blood. CDR3 region: CASSTGTTSYEQYF. CDR3 in DNA: TGTGCCAGCAGCACCGGGACAACCTCCTACGAGCAGTACTTC.